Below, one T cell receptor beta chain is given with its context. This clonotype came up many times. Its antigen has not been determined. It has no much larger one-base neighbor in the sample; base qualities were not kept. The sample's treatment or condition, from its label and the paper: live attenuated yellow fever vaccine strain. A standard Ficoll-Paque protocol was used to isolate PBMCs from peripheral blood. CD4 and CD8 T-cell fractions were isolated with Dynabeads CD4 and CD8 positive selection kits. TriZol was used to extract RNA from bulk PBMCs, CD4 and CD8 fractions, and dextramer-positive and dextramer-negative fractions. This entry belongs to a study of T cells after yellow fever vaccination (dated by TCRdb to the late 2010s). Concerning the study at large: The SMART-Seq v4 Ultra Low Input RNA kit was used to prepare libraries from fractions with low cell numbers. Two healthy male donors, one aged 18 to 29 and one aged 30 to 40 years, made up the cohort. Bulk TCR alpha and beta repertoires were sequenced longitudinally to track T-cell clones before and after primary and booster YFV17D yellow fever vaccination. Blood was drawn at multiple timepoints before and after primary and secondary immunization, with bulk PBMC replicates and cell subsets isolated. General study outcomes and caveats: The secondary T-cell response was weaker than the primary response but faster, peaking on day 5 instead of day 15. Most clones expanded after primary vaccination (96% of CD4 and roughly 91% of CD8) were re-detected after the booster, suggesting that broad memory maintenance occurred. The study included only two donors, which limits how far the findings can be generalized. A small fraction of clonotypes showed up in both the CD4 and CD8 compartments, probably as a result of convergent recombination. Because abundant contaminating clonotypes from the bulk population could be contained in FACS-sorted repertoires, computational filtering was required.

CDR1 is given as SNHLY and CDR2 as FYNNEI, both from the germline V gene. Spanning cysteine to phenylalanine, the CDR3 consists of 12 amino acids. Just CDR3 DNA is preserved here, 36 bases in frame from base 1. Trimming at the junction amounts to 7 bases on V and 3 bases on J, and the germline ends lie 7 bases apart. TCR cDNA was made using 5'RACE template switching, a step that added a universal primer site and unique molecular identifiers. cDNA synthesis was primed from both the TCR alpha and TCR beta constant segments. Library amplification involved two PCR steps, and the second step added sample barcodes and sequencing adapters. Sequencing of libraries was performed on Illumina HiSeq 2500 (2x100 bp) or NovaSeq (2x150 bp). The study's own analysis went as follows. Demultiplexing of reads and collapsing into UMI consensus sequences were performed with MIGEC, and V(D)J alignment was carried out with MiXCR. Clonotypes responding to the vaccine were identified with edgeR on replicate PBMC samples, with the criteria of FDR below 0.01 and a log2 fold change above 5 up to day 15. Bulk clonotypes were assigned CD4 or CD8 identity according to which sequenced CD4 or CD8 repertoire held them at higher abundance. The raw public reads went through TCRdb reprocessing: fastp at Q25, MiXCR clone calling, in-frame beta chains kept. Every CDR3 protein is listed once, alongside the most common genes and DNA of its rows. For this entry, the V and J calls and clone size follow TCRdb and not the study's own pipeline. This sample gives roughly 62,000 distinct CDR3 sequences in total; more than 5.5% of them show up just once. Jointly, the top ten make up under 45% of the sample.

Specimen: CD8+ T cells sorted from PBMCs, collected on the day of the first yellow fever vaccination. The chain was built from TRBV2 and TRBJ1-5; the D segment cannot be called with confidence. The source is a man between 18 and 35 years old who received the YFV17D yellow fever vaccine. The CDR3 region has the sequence CASKLYNQPQHF. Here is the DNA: TGTGCCAGCAAACTGTACAATCAGCCCCAGCATTTT.